A selection of T cell receptor beta chains follows, all from one sample in a study of shared clonotypes between healthy human individuals. The repertoire was sequenced with immunoSEQ multiplex PCR; TCRdb's copy has only in-frame clones and lacks some. The profile shows 2,100,000 or so clones, more than 90% of them singletons. Sequencing was done on a sample of naive CD4+ T cells sorted from blood. The source is a man younger than 35 in good health. Each CDR3 is given with its conserved first and last residue. The D gene is left open where the match is weak. Not all rows give a size; the values are once, few, many and, for expanded clones, a class.

abundance	v_gene	j_gene	d_gene	len	CDR3nt	CDR3aa
once	TRBV18	TRBJ2-7	TRBD2	15	TGTGCCAGCTCACCAGTTCAGCGGGAGTGGTACGAGCAGTACTTC	CASSPVQREWYEQYF
NA	TRBV5-6	TRBJ2-5	TRBD1	16	TGTGCCAGCAGCTTAAGGACAGGGGGCAGGGAAGAGACCCAGTACTTC	CASSLRTGGREETQYF
once	TRBV7-9	TRBJ2-7	NA	14	TGTGCCAGCAGCTTGGCGTCTCCCTCCTACGAGCAGTACTTC	CASSLASPSYEQYF
NA	TRBV5-1	TRBJ2-5	TRBD2	15	TGCGCCAGCAGCTGGGCTAGCGGGAGCTGGGAGACCCAGTACTTC	CASSWASGSWETQYF
NA	TRBV7-9	TRBJ2-7	NA	14	TGTGCCAGCAGCTCCTCGGACATAGCGCGGGAGCAGTACTTC	CASSSSDIAREQYF
once	TRBV4-1	TRBJ2-7	TRBD1	15	TGCGCCAGCAGATTACAACAGGGGGCTTTTTACGAGCAGTACTTC	CASRLQQGAFYEQYF
NA	TRBV29-1	TRBJ2-1	NA	14	TGCAGCGTTGTCGGTTTAGGCGCCTACAATGAGCAGTTCTTC	CSVVGLGAYNEQFF
NA	TRBV10-1	TRBJ2-2	NA	14	TGCGCCAGCCGGGACCTTGATAACACCGGGGAGCTGTTTTTT	CASRDLDNTGELFF
NA	TRBV27	TRBJ2-3	TRBD2	18	TGTGCCAGCAGTTTAAAGACTAGCGGGGGCCCTTTGAGAGATACGCAGTATTTT	CASSLKTSGGPLRDTQYF
NA	TRBV6-4	TRBJ2-1	TRBD1	13	TGTGCCAGCAGTATGACAGGGCAAGGTGAGCAGTTCTTC	CASSMTGQGEQFF
NA	TRBV29-1	TRBJ2-3	NA	12	TGCAGCGGCGGGGACCACACAGATACGCAGTATTTT	CSGGDHTDTQYF
NA	TRBV19	TRBJ2-5	TRBD1	14	TGTGCCAGTAGTGACAGGGGGCGCACGGAGACCCAGTACTTC	CASSDRGRTETQYF
NA	TRBV5-6	TRBJ2-1	TRBD2	16	TGTGCCAGCAGCTTTCTAGCGGGAGAGTCCTACAATGAGCAGTTCTTC	CASSFLAGESYNEQFF
NA	TRBV6-1	TRBJ2-7	TRBD1	15	TGTGCCAGCTCCTGGACAGGGGCCACCTCCTACGAGCAGTACTTC	CASSWTGATSYEQYF
NA	TRBV6-6	TRBJ2-2	TRBD2	15	TGTGCCAGCAGCCTATCCGGGACTAGCGCCGGGGAGCTGTTTTTT	CASSLSGTSAGELFF
NA	TRBV7-9	TRBJ1-1	NA	14	TGTGCCAGCAGCCAGTACCTAGAGAACACTGAAGCTTTCTTT	CASSQYLENTEAFF
NA	TRBV7-9	TRBJ1-1	NA	15	TGTGCCAGCAGCCCAGGGACGGTGGAGGGGACTGAAGCTTTCTTT	CASSPGTVEGTEAFF
NA	TRBV29-1	TRBJ2-4	NA	13	TGCAGCGTTAAGGGTCAAGCCAAAAACATTCAGTACTTC	CSVKGQAKNIQYF
NA	TRBV5-1	TRBJ2-2	NA	15	TGCGCCAGCAGCGCGCGGGCACCGAACACCGGGGAGCTGTTTTTT	CASSARAPNTGELFF
NA	TRBV11-2	TRBJ1-3	TRBD1	16	TGTGCCAGCAGCTCCCTTGCAGGGGGCCATGGAAACACCATATATTTT	CASSSLAGGHGNTIYF
NA	TRBV4-3	TRBJ2-7	TRBD1	17	TGCGCCAGCAGCCAAGCGGGACAGGGAAAGAGCTCCTACGAGCAGTACTTC	CASSQAGQGKSSYEQYF
NA	TRBV6-5	TRBJ2-7	TRBD1	13	TGTGCCAGCACTCCGAGACAGGGGAAGGCGCAGTACTTC	CASTPRQGKAQYF
once	TRBV6-6	TRBJ2-7	NA	13	TGTGCCAGCAGTAGCGGACAGAACTACGAGCAGTACTTC	CASSSGQNYEQYF
NA	TRBV5-1	TRBJ2-5	TRBD1	14	TGCGCCAGCAAACAGGGGGCGTTCGAAGAGACCCAGTACTTC	CASKQGAFEETQYF
NA	TRBV27	TRBJ2-3	TRBD2	16	TGTGCCAGCCGATCTTGGACTAGCGCTAGCACAGATACGCAGTATTTT	CASRSWTSASTDTQYF
NA	TRBV7-3	TRBJ2-5	NA	13	TGTGCCAGCAGCCCCTACAGGGATGAGACCCAGTACTTC	CASSPYRDETQYF
NA	TRBV29-1	TRBJ2-1	NA	13	TGCAGCGTTGCTGGGGTCTCTTACAATGAGCAGTTCTTC	CSVAGVSYNEQFF
NA	TRBV11-2	TRBJ2-3	NA	13	TGTGCCAGCAGCTTAGGAGGCGCAGATACGCAGTATTTT	CASSLGGADTQYF
NA	TRBV19	TRBJ1-4	NA	15	TGTGCCAGTAGTATAGAAGACAGAGCGAATGAAAAACTGTTTTTT	CASSIEDRANEKLFF
NA	TRBV6-5	TRBJ2-2	NA	13	TGTGCCAGCAGGCGAGATTTTACCGGGGAGCTGTTTTTT	CASRRDFTGELFF
NA	TRBV6-5	TRBJ1-6	NA	15	TGTGCCAGCAGTCGCGACCACCCCAATAATTCACCCCTCCACTTT	CASSRDHPNNSPLHF
NA	TRBV7-2	TRBJ2-7	TRBD1	14	TGTGCCAGCAGCCCTGGACAGGGTGCGGGCGAGCAGTACTTC	CASSPGQGAGEQYF
NA	TRBV9	TRBJ1-6	TRBD1	14	TGTGCCAGCAGCGCGGGACAGGGAGCTTCACCCCTCCACTTT	CASSAGQGASPLHF
NA	TRBV18	TRBJ2-1	NA	17	TGTGCCAGCTCACCACCATTCGGGACCAGCTCCTACAATGAGCAGTTCTTC	CASSPPFGTSSYNEQFF
once	TRBV14	TRBJ1-1	NA	14	TGTGCCAGCAGCCAACTGGGGGTCGGCACTGAAGCTTTCTTT	CASSQLGVGTEAFF
NA	TRBV5-5	TRBJ1-1	NA	15	TGTGCCAGCAGCTTGGCCGCAGGGAACGCGGCTGAAGCTTTCTTT	CASSLAAGNAAEAFF
NA	TRBV25-1	TRBJ2-1	TRBD2	16	TGTGCCAGCAGTGAATTTCATCTAGCGGGAAGGAATGAGCAGTTCTTC	CASSEFHLAGRNEQFF
NA	TRBV7-3	TRBJ1-1	TRBD1	14	TGTGCCAGCAGCTCACAGGGGGCGGTCACTGAAGCTTTCTTT	CASSSQGAVTEAFF
NA	TRBV28	TRBJ1-1	TRBD1	17	TGTGCCAGCAGGACCGATAGGACAGGGGGCCCGAACACTGAAGCTTTCTTT	CASRTDRTGGPNTEAFF
NA	TRBV9	TRBJ2-3	NA	12	TGTGCCAGCAGCCGGAGCACAGATACGCAGTATTTT	CASSRSTDTQYF
NA	TRBV4-3	TRBJ1-6	NA	13	TGCGCCAGCAGCCAAGAAAGAGGGTCACCCCTCCACTTT	CASSQERGSPLHF
NA	TRBV9	TRBJ2-3	TRBD2	15	TGTGCCAGCAGCGTAGCTAGCGGGGGCACAGATACGCAGTATTTT	CASSVASGGTDTQYF
NA	TRBV28	TRBJ1-1	NA	17	TGTGCCAGCAACTCGTGGGGGGAGAGGGGGATGAACACTGAAGCTTTCTTT	CASNSWGERGMNTEAFF
NA	TRBV9	TRBJ1-5	NA	13	TGTGCCAGCAGTGCAGAGATGGGTCAGCCCCAGCATTTT	CASSAEMGQPQHF
once	TRBV6-5	TRBJ2-1	NA	11	TGTGCCAGCAGTAGGAGGGGGGAGCAGTTCTTC	CASSRRGEQFF
NA	TRBV11-3	TRBJ2-5	NA	13	TGTGCCAGCAGCCAGGGGCAGGGTGAGACCCAGTACTTC	CASSQGQGETQYF
NA	TRBV28	TRBJ2-7	NA	15	TGTGCCAGCCTTACTCCCACCGGGGAGGATTACGAGCAGTACTTC	CASLTPTGEDYEQYF